These 25 T cell receptor beta chains came from one sample sequenced in a study of cytomegalovirus exposure and HLA in healthy donors. 60 Vbeta and 13 Jbeta primers were used in PCR. Sequencing was performed with immunoSEQ multiplex PCR; in TCRdb, only in-frame clones are kept and a portion is missing. The sample has tens of thousands of clones, roughly 79% seen once. What was sequenced was PBMCs. These receptors came from a man aged 45 to 65 in good health and CMV-seronegative.

In this sample, this clone turned up once. The J gene is TRBJ2-5, the V gene TRBV7-8; possibly TRBD1 for D (8 bases). Trimming took off 4 bases at V and 5 bases at J, with 17 bases between the two ends. This CDR3 comprises 15 residues. CDR1 and CDR2 from the germline V gene are SGHVS and FQNEAQ. The CDR3 sequence: CASSSLERDRETQYF. The CDR3 nucleotides are TGTGCCAGCAGCTCGCTAGAGCGGGACAGGGAGACCCAGTACTTC.

This clone is a singleton in its sample. The rearrangement joins TRBV4-1 to TRBJ1-5; D not resolved. Germline CDR1 MGHRA, CDR2 YSYEKL. V lost 0 bases and J 6 bases, leaving 3 bases between the germline ends. This CDR3 comprises 12 residues. CDR3 amino acids: CASSQDGQPQHF. The CDR3 nucleotides are TGCGCCAGCAGCCAAGACGGTCAGCCCCAGCATTTT.

J is TRBJ2-1 and V is TRBV5-1; D remains ambiguous. The germline V and J ends were trimmed by 7 bases and 3 bases, with 11 bases remaining between them. The CDR3 has 13 amino acids. CDR1 and CDR2 (germline): SGHRS, YFSETQ. The CDR3 protein is CASRNSNYNEQFF. CDR3 in DNA: TGCGCCAGCCGCAACTCTAACTACAATGAGCAGTTCTTC.

The chain has TRBV2 and TRBJ2-2, with D perhaps matching TRBD2 (7 bases). This CDR3 has 17 amino acids. Germline lookup yields CDR1 SNHLY and CDR2 FYNNEI. V lost 7 bases and J lost 1, with 19 bases in between. As DNA, the CDR3 is TGTGCCAGCAAACGTAGTAGGGGGGGGCTGAACACCGGGGAGCTGTTTTTT. Residues: CASKRSRGGLNTGELFF. The whole variable domain, remainder taken from reference TRBV2 and TRBJ2-2, is EPEVTQTPSHQVTQMGQEVILRCVPISNHLYFYWYRQILGQKVEFLVSFYNNEISEKSEIFDDQFSVERPDGSNFTLKIRSTKLEDSAMYFCASKRSRGGLNTGELFFGEGSRLTVL.

This rearrangement joins TRBV27 to TRBJ2-7; TRBD2 agrees at 7 bases. J lost 3 bases, V lost 5 bases, and 10 bases had no gene match. The CDR3 covers 15 residues. The germline CDR1 and CDR2 sequences are MNHEY and SMNVEV (reference sequence). CDR3 in amino acids: CASSPRAGSYYEQYF. The CDR3 region has the DNA TGTGCCAGCAGTCCTCGAGCGGGGTCATACTACGAGCAGTACTTC.

The V call is TRBV18, the J call TRBJ1-1; D remains ambiguous. CDR3 size: 14 residues. Per the germline V gene, CDR1 is KGHSH and CDR2 is LQKENI. Deletions cut 6 bases from V and 1 base from J, with 12 bases between. CDR3 residues: CASSWSGKNTEAFF. The CDR3 DNA is TGTGCCAGCTCCTGGTCGGGGAAGAACACTGAAGCTTTCTTT.

This chain connects TRBV11-2 to TRBJ2-5; TRBD2 matches 9 bases. V lost 1 base to trimming and J lost 1 base; unmatched junction nucleotides: 7. The CDR3 contains 17 residues. Germline V gene data show CDR1 as SGHAT and CDR2 as FQNNGV. The CDR3 reads CASSLVGSGRSQETQYF. CDR3 nucleotides: TGTGCCAGCAGCTTAGTGGGTAGCGGGAGAAGCCAAGAGACCCAGTACTTC. Complete variable domain (other parts from reference TRBV11-2 and TRBJ2-5): EAGVAQSPRYKIIEKRQSVAFWCNPISGHATLYWYQQILGQGPKLLIQFQNNGVVDDSQLPKDRFSAERLKGVDSTLKIQPAKLEDSAVYLCASSLVGSGRSQETQYFGPGTRLLVL.

The chain employs TRBV30 and TRBJ1-1, with TRBD1 as a possible D gene (6 bases). Germline lookup yields CDR1 GTSNPN and CDR2 SVGIG (reference sequence). V lost 4 bases to trimming and J lost 3 bases, with 18 bases between them. This CDR3 is built from 15 residues. In DNA form, the CDR3 reads TGTGCCTGGAATTACAGGGCTATGGGCGACACTGAAGCTTTCTTT. It encodes CAWNYRAMGDTEAFF. Full variable domain (missing parts from reference TRBV30 and TRBJ1-1): SQTIHQWPATLVQPVGSPLSLECTVEGTSNPNLYWYRQAAGRGLQLLFYSVGIGQISSEVPQNLSASRPQDRQFILSSKKLLLSDSGFYLCAWNYRAMGDTEAFFGQGTRLTVV.

To note about this clone: At one end, the junction sequence differs from germline, possibly due to a read error. This chain uses TRBV7-7 with TRBJ2-5; 8 bases align to TRBD1. This CDR3 region has 14 residues. Germline CDR1 SSHAT, CDR2 FNYEAQ (reference sequence). The CDR3 loop is CASSSDRVGETQYF. DNA of the CDR3: TGTGCTAGCAGCTCGGACAGGGTAGGGGAGACCCAGTACTTC.

The chain uses TRBV5-8 and TRBJ2-7; TRBD1 aligns across 7 bases. The CDR3 covers 16 residues. Trimming cost V 4 bases and J 2 bases; bases outside gene matches: 12. From germline, CDR1 is SGHTS and CDR2 YDEGEE. CDR3 DNA: TGTGCCAGCAGCATCGCCGGGACAGCTCGAACCTACGAGCAGTACTTC. Translated: CASSIAGTARTYEQYF.

The V gene is TRBV10-2, the J gene TRBJ1-4; D gene unclear. Germline CDR1 WSHSY, CDR2 SAAADI. The V end lost 4 bases, the J end lost 10 bases, and 10 bases lay between the germline ends. The CDR3 has 12 residues. DNA of the CDR3: TGCGCCAGCAGTGTTGGTGAGGGAAAACTGTTTTTT. It encodes CASSVGEGKLFF.

V gene TRBV30 combines with J gene TRBJ2-7, with D unclear. Trimming stripped 5 bases from V and 3 bases from J, with 26 bases between. Germline assignment: CDR1 GTSNPN and CDR2 SVGIG (reference sequence). There are 17 residues in the CDR3. The chain's CDR3 is CAWDSGRVAWHHYEQYF. CDR3 coding DNA: TGTGCCTGGGATTCCGGCCGGGTGGCGTGGCACCACTACGAGCAGTACTTC.

The V call is TRBV9, the J call TRBJ1-4; 7 bases align to TRBD1. Trimming cost V 0 bases and J 0 bases; bases outside gene matches: 8. This CDR3 has 18 amino acids. Germline V gives CDR1 SGDLS, CDR2 YYNGEE. CDR3 DNA: TGTGCCAGCAGCGTAGGACAGGGAAGTCCAGCAACTAATGAAAAACTGTTTTTT. Translation gives CASSVGQGSPATNEKLFF.

The CDR3 region has the DNA TGTGCCACCAGCAGAACTAGGGACAGGGTATCCTACGAGCAGTACTTC. This encodes CATSRTRDRVSYEQYF. This chain uses TRBV15 with TRBJ2-7; 9 bases match TRBD1. Germline assignment: CDR1 LNHNV and CDR2 YYDKDF (reference sequence). The CDR3 totals 16 residues. The V segment lost 2 bases and the J segment 1 base; nucleotides outside the gene matches: 6. Combining the CDR3 with reference TRBV15 and TRBJ2-7 gives the whole variable domain DAMVIQNPRYQVTQFGKPVTLSCSQTLNHNVMYWYQQKSSQAPKLLFHYYDKDFNNEADTPDNFQSRRPNTSFCFLDIRSPGLGDTAMYLCATSRTRDRVSYEQYFGPGTRLTVT.

In its sample, this clone was seen a few times. The chain links TRBV19 to TRBJ2-5; perhaps TRBD1 as D (5 bases). Near its end, the DNA agrees better with TRBJ2-7, so the J call may be wrong. The CDR3 loop spans 13 amino acids. From germline, CDR1 is LNHDA and CDR2 SQIVND (reference sequence). CDR3 in DNA: TGTGCCAGTAGTTCTCGACAGTCCTACGAGCAGTACTTC. It encodes CASSSRQSYEQYF.

This chain links TRBV7-2 with TRBJ1-5; 11 positions match TRBD1. Germline CDR1 reads SGHTA; CDR2 reads FQGNSA. The CDR3 contains 14 residues. With V trimmed by 5 bases and J by 7 bases, 4 bases remained unmatched. The CDR3 protein is CASSPRTGGQPQHF. In DNA form, the CDR3 reads TGTGCCAGCAGCCCCCGGACAGGGGGCCAGCCCCAGCATTTT.

J is TRBJ2-7 and V is TRBV29-1; D perhaps matches TRBD2 (7 bases). The CDR3 runs 13 residues. Trimming stripped 3 bases from V and 4 bases from J, with 13 bases between. The germline gives CDR1 SQVTM, CDR2 ANQGSEA. The CDR3: CSVDGGGLYEQYF. The CDR3 DNA follows: TGCAGCGTTGACGGCGGGGGCCTATACGAGCAGTACTTC.

This rearrangement joins TRBV5-6 to TRBJ1-4, with 7 nucleotides matching TRBD1. The CDR3 extends over 15 amino acids. V lost 2 bases, J lost 5 bases, and 6 bases stayed unmatched. Germline-derived CDR1 and CDR2 are SGHDT and YYEEEE. The CDR3 protein is CASSLRQTGNEKLFF. The CDR3 coding sequence is TGTGCCAGCAGCTTACGACAGACAGGGAATGAAAAACTGTTTTTT.

This clone was counted once. The chain links TRBV25-1 to TRBJ1-2; D ambiguous. Trimming took off 3 bases at V and 10 bases at J, with 21 bases between the two ends. Germline values: CDR1 MGHDK, CDR2 SYGVNS. The CDR3 loop spans 15 amino acids. CDR3 coding DNA: TGTGCCAGCAGTGATTTTTCCGGCGGGAAGGGCCACTACACCTTC. It translates to CASSDFSGGKGHYTF.

There are a few counts of this clone. The chain links TRBV2 to TRBJ2-3; TRBD2 might be the D (6 bases). The ends were cut back, 7 bases at V and 1 base at J, with 12 bases in the middle. Germline assignment: CDR1 SNHLY and CDR2 FYNNEI. This CDR3 is 14 amino acids long. The chain's CDR3 is CASKSERGTDTQYF. As DNA, the CDR3 is TGTGCCAGCAAATCTGAGCGGGGCACAGATACGCAGTATTTT.

The gene calls are TRBV19 and TRBJ2-2, with D possibly matching TRBD1 (5 bases). Germline lookup yields CDR1 LNHDA and CDR2 SQIVND (reference sequence). The CDR3 length is 15 residues. The V end lost 2 bases, the J end lost 4 bases, and 11 bases lay between the germline ends. The CDR3 here is CASSITRVGTGELFF. CDR3 DNA: TGTGCCAGTAGTATAACCAGGGTAGGCACCGGGGAGCTGTTTTTT.

This clone was recorded once. CDR3 bases: TGCGCCAGCAGCCAAGATTCGGGTTTCCTCGAAGCTTTCTTT. This translates into CASSQDSGFLEAFF. The chain is built from TRBV4-1 and TRBJ1-1; the D is unclear. Trimming took off 0 bases at V and 8 bases at J, with 13 bases between the two ends. The CDR3 is 14 amino acids. From germline, CDR1 is MGHRA and CDR2 YSYEKL.

This clone was found a few times. This rearrangement joins TRBV29-1 to TRBJ1-2; a possible D gene is TRBD1 (5 bases). Germline CDR1 is SQVTM and CDR2 is ANQGSEA. The CDR3 length is 13 residues. V lost 7 bases to trimming and J lost 2 bases, with 14 bases between them. The CDR3 sequence: CSGGDGGNYGYTF. DNA of the CDR3: TGCAGCGGCGGGGACGGGGGGAACTATGGCTACACCTTC.

The rearrangement links TRBV5-1 to TRBJ1-2, with D possibly matching TRBD1 (6 bases). The germline V gene encodes CDR1 SGHRS and CDR2 YFSETQ. This CDR3 region has 16 residues. Deletions cut 4 bases from V and 8 bases from J, with 24 bases between. This CDR3 reads CASSTEQGTGGLGYTF. In DNA form, the CDR3 reads TGCGCCAGCAGCACAGAACAGGGAACAGGAGGCTTAGGCTACACCTTC.

The V and J genes are TRBV9 and TRBJ1-5; D gene unclear. This CDR3 comprises 13 residues. Trimming took 4 bases from V and 7 from J, leaving 12 bases between them. Germline loops: CDR1 SGDLS, CDR2 YYNGEE. CDR3 sequence reads: CASSKSPGQPQHF. CDR3 nucleotide sequence: TGTGCCAGCAGCAAATCCCCGGGGCAGCCCCAGCATTTT.